This T cell receptor (beta chain) was found in a study of CD8 T cells in ankylosing spondylitis. Study findings and constraints: A TCR beta motif of roughly 8 highly homologous variants seemed to mark ankylosing spondylitis blood. Reportedly, disease-linked clones are significantly enriched in ankylosing spondylitis patients' matched synovial fluid.

TCRdb re-analysed the 5' RACE reads in MiXCR, keeping a single row per CDR3 protein. Of 80,000 to 100,000 distinct CDR3 sequences listed, about 9% are singletons. Ten or more counts support this clonotype. Its antigen is currently unknown. This clonotype was sampled from a male donor with ankylosing spondylitis or in good health (not recorded which). Specimen: blood, either unsorted or a sorted T cell fraction (not recorded which).

The CDR3 region has the DNA TGTGCCAGCAGCCGAGACAGGGGGACCTACGAGCAGTACTTC. It yields the protein CASSRDRGTYEQYF. The chain joins TRBV7-2 to TRBJ2-7; 9 bases are a match to TRBD1. Trimming cost V 5 bases and J 2 bases; bases outside gene matches: 4. Germline V CDR1 and CDR2: SGHTA, FQGNSA. The CDR3 is made up of 14 amino acids.